The 5 T cell receptor beta chains below all came from one sample that was sequenced in a study of human versus mouse CDR3 diversity and MHC coevolution (dated by TCRdb to the late 2010s). The library was built by means of the immunoSEQ multiplex PCR assay. TCRdb's version of the immuneACCESS table is confined to in-frame rearrangements and falls short of the full clone set. An unresolved V gene accounts for under half of the shortfall where checked; the remainder is of unknown origin. Recorded for this sample are fewer than 100,000 clones; 80% to 95% of them occurred a single time. The ten largest make up 1.3% to 1.5% of the sample. Sequencing was done on a sample of naive CD4+ T cells from blood. In the paper's terms, the cell subset or site label means: CD45RO-negative CD62L-positive naive CD4 T cells. These receptors all stem from a person between 25 and 75 years old in good health.

The rearrangement joins TRBV18 to TRBJ2-5; D is perhaps TRBD1 (6 bases). CDR1 and CDR2 (germline): KGHSH, LQKENI. This CDR3 is 14 amino acids long. V lost 6 bases, J lost 3 bases, and 14 bases lay in between. CDR3 loop: CASSFRQVEETQYF. The CDR3 region has the DNA TGTGCCAGCTCTTTCAGACAGGTCGAAGAGACCCAGTACTTC.

The rearrangement links TRBV7-3 to TRBJ2-7; 10 bases are a match to TRBD1. The germline gives CDR1 SGHTA, CDR2 FQGTGA. Trimming took 2 bases from V and 5 from J; bases not matched to a gene: 3. The CDR3 is 14 amino acids. The DNA of the CDR3 is TGTGCCAGCAGCTTATATGGGACAGGGGACGAGCAGTACTTC. This encodes CASSLYGTGDEQYF.

This clone was observed a handful of times. The chain carries TRBV28 and TRBJ1-3; D not certain. Deletions cut 4 bases from V and 3 bases from J, with 13 bases between. Germline lookup yields CDR1 MDHEN and CDR2 SYDVKM. CDR3 size: 15 residues. DNA for the CDR3: TGTGCCAGCAGTTCACCGCAGGTCCATGGAAACACCATATATTTT. Its translation is CASSSPQVHGNTIYF.

V and J are TRBV7-9 and TRBJ2-1, with TRBD1 as a possible D gene (6 bases). V shed 3 bases and J shed 1 base, with 19 bases lying between them. Germline loops: CDR1 SEHNR, CDR2 FQNEAQ (reference sequence). This CDR3 is 18 amino acids long. This chain's CDR3 is CASSFSLADRPSYNEQFF. CDR3 nucleotide sequence: TGTGCCAGCAGCTTCTCTCTTGCCGACAGGCCTTCCTACAATGAGCAGTTCTTC.

The V gene is TRBV7-2, the J gene TRBJ1-6; D is unresolved. The CDR3 is made up of 16 amino acids. Germline V gene data show CDR1 as SGHTA and CDR2 as FQGNSA. V was cut by 7 bases and J by 1 base, with 14 bases left in between. CDR3 sequence: CASISGGTSYNSPLHF. The CDR3 coding sequence is TGTGCCAGCATCTCGGGTGGAACGTCCTATAATTCACCCCTCCACTTT.